Listed below are T cell receptor beta chains from one sample, sequenced in a study of T cell responses to AZD1222 COVID-19 vaccine. Only in-frame clones appear in the TCRdb table, and some are missing; sequencing was by immunoSEQ multiplex PCR. The table includes about 130,000 clones, around 89% detected once. This specimen was peripheral blood, taken 28 days after the second AZD1222 dose. Receptors were obtained from an adult who received the AZD1222 COVID-19 vaccine. Each CDR3 is given with its conserved first and last residue. The D gene is left open where the match is weak. A row's size may be missing; if present it is once, few, many or a size class.

>TRBJ1-2|NA|TRBV9|NA
TGTGCCAGCAGCGTAGGGCAGGTTGAGTATGGCTACACCTTC
CASSVGQVEYGYTF
>TRBJ2-3|NA|TRBV6-5|NA
TGTGCCAGCAGTTTCCGCGGGGCTAGCACAGATACGCAGTATTTT
CASSFRGASTDTQYF
>TRBJ2-1|NA|TRBV20-1|NA
TGCAGTGCTCCCAGGGTGGGTGAGCAGTTCTTC
CSAPRVGEQFF
>TRBJ2-5|NA|TRBV5-4|TRBD2
TGTGCCAGCAGCTTGACATCGGGGGGGCGGGAGACCCAGTACTTC
CASSLTSGGRETQYF
>TRBJ1-2|NA|TRBV30|NA
TGTGCCTGGAGCCCACAGGGACCCTATGGCTACACCTTC
CAWSPQGPYGYTF
>TRBJ1-2|NA|TRBV6-5|NA
TGTGCCAGCAGTTACTCAACCGGGGGGACTAACTATGGCTACACCTTC
CASSYSTGGTNYGYTF
>TRBJ2-3|once|TRBV6-6|TRBD2
TGTGCCAGCAGAACAGCGGGAGGGAAAGATACGCAGTATTTT
CASRTAGGKDTQYF
>TRBJ2-1|NA|TRBV18|TRBD2
TGTGCCAGCTCACCGGGGGGGTACAATGAGCAGTTCTTC
CASSPGGYNEQFF
>TRBJ2-1|NA|TRBV11-2|NA
TGTGCCAGCAGCTTAGTTCCGGGAACGCAGTTCTTC
CASSLVPGTQFF
>TRBJ1-2|NA|TRBV18|TRBD1
TGTGCCAGCTCACCAGGACAGGGGGTAACCTATGGCTACACCTTC
CASSPGQGVTYGYTF
>TRBJ1-2|NA|TRBV14|TRBD1
TGTGCCAGCAGCCGAATACAGGGGGGCTATGGCTACACCTTC
CASSRIQGGYGYTF
>TRBJ1-2|NA|TRBV12-3/TRBV12-4|TRBD1
TGTGCCAGCACCGTCGACAGGGTTCATGGCTACACCTTC
CASTVDRVHGYTF
>TRBJ2-3|NA|TRBV6-2/TRBV6-3|TRBD2
TGTGCCAGCAGTTCGGGGACTAGCGGGACGCAGTATTTT
CASSSGTSGTQYF
>TRBJ2-5|NA|TRBV5-1|TRBD2
TGCGCCAGCAGCGCGCAAGCAGCGGGGGCCGGGAGGGAGACCCAGTACTTC
CASSAQAAGAGRETQYF
>TRBJ2-1|NA|TRBV2|NA
TGTGCCAGCAGACCTACTAGTAACCACAGTGAGCAGTTCTTC
CASRPTSNHSEQFF
>TRBJ2-7|NA|TRBV7-9|TRBD1
TGTGCCAGCAGGGTGGGACAGAGCGAGCAGTACTTC
CASRVGQSEQYF
>TRBJ2-1|NA|TRBV18|TRBD2
TGTGCCAGCTCACCACCGCTGGGACTAGCGGGGTGGGATGAGCAGTTCTTC
CASSPPLGLAGWDEQFF
>TRBJ1-5|NA|TRBV7-5|NA
TGTGCCAGAAGCTCGCCCGTAGGGCCCCAGCATTTT
CARSSPVGPQHF
>TRBJ2-1|NA|TRBV19|NA
TGTGCCAGTAGTTTGGGGAATTCCAATGAGCAGTTCTTC
CASSLGNSNEQFF
>TRBJ1-5|NA|TRBV10-2|TRBD1
TGCGCCAGCAGTGCCGCAGGGGGCGGTCATCAGCCCCAGCATTTT
CASSAAGGGHQPQHF
>TRBJ1-3|few|TRBV2|NA
TGTGCCAGCAGTCCGGACAGAGTAGGAAACACCATATATTTT
CASSPDRVGNTIYF
>TRBJ1-2|NA|TRBV14|NA
TGTGCCAGCAGCCGGGACCTTAACTATGGCTACACCTTC
CASSRDLNYGYTF
>TRBJ2-1|NA|TRBV19|TRBD2
TGTGCCAGTAGCCCCGGGACTAGCGGGAGGGCTGGCTCCTACAATGAGCAGTTCTTC
CASSPGTSGRAGSYNEQFF
>TRBJ1-2|NA|TRBV19|TRBD1
TGTGCCAGTAGCGGACAGGATAACTATGGCTACACCTTC
CASSGQDNYGYTF
>TRBJ1-6|NA|TRBV5-1|NA
TGCGCCAGCAGCTTGGAACAGGGAATGGCATATTCACCCCTCCACTTT
CASSLEQGMAYSPLHF
>TRBJ1-1|once|TRBV4-1|TRBD1
TGCGCCAGCAGCCAATTTCCTTCGGGACAGGGGGCGGATGAAGCTTTCTTT
CASSQFPSGQGADEAFF
>TRBJ1-5|NA|TRBV5-5|TRBD1
TGTGCCAGCAGCTTAGCGTCCAGGGGGCGGTTGGAGAATCAGCCCCAGCATTTT
CASSLASRGRLENQPQHF
>TRBJ2-1|NA|TRBV7-9|NA
TGTGCCAGCAGCACCCACGGGGGATCCTACAATGAGCAGTTCTTC
CASSTHGGSYNEQFF
>TRBJ1-1|once|TRBV18|NA
TGTGCCAGCTCACCACTGAGCGGGGGCGAAACTGAAGCTTTCTTT
CASSPLSGGETEAFF
>TRBJ2-1|NA|TRBV4-1|NA
TGCGCCAGCAGCCACCCCGCCGGGACGGGTTTTTACAATGAGCAGTTCTTC
CASSHPAGTGFYNEQFF
>TRBJ2-7|NA|TRBV28|TRBD2
TGTGCCAGCAGTTTATTATGGGGGGGACCCACCTACGAGCAGTACTTC
CASSLLWGGPTYEQYF
>TRBJ1-2|NA|TRBV7-9|NA
TGTGCCAGCAGCCCCCAACCTGGACAGAACGGCTACACCTTC
CASSPQPGQNGYTF
>TRBJ1-5|NA|TRBV12-3/TRBV12-4|NA
TGTGCCAGCAGTTTATTGGGGCAGCCCCAGCATTTT
CASSLLGQPQHF
>TRBJ1-2|NA|TRBV6-4|TRBD1
TGTGCCAGCAGTCGGGACAGAAACTATGGCTACACCTTC
CASSRDRNYGYTF
>TRBJ2-1|NA|TRBV7-2|TRBD2
TGTGCCAGCAGCTCGCCTCCGGGGGGTTTCTCCTACAATGAGCAGTTCTTC
CASSSPPGGFSYNEQFF
>TRBJ1-2|once|TRBV29-1|NA
TGCAGCGTTGAGTTAGGCAGCGGAATCTATGGCTACACCTTC
CSVELGSGIYGYTF
>TRBJ1-1|NA|TRBV4-3|NA
TGCGCCAGCAGCCAAGAGGGGAGGGTCGAAGCTTTCTTT
CASSQEGRVEAFF
>TRBJ1-1|NA|TRBV2|NA
TGTGCCAACGGGGATTCCCGAGAAGCTTTCTTT
CANGDSREAFF
>TRBJ1-3|NA|TRBV7-9|NA
TGTGCCAGCAGCCCGCCCGCGGCTATGACTGGAAACACCATATATTTT
CASSPPAAMTGNTIYF
>TRBJ2-5|NA|TRBV9|TRBD2
TGTGCCAGCAGCGTATTCTCGCGGGGGGGTGAGACCCAGTACTTC
CASSVFSRGGETQYF
>TRBJ2-3|NA|TRBV4-2|TRBD2
TGTGCCAGCAGCCAAGAGCTAGCGGGAGGAAGAGATACGCAGTATTTT
CASSQELAGGRDTQYF